This T cell receptor beta chain was sequenced during a study of T cell responses to AZD1222 COVID-19 vaccine. Trimming left V 4 bases short and J 4 bases short, with 12 bases between. The CDR3 is 14 residues long. The germline CDR1 and CDR2 sequences are KGHDR and SFDVKD. The assay was immunoSEQ multiplex PCR, and TCRdb's table has in-frame clones only and misses some. The sample has some 84,000 clones, 65% to 90% seen once. The sequence was obtained from an adult in good health. The genes are TRBV24-1 and TRBJ1-2; D unresolved. Sample: peripheral blood, taken on day 0 of AZD1222 vaccination. The CDR3 here is CATSESSRIYGYTF. The CDR3 DNA follows: TGTGCCACCAGTGAAAGTTCCAGGATCTATGGCTACACCTTC.